The entry that follows covers one T cell receptor (beta chain) sequence. Its antigen remains unidentified. The sample is drawn from a study of cytomegalovirus exposure and HLA in healthy donors. Notes on the study in general: Segments of the TCR beta V type were, in most cases, productive about 87% or about 30% of the time in an earlier analysis. Later analysis demonstrated an association between a missense DCLRE1C variant and TCR beta V- and J-gene trimming.

The PCR had 60 Vbeta and 13 Jbeta primers. The repertoire was sequenced with immunoSEQ multiplex PCR; TCRdb's copy has only in-frame clones and lacks some. This table holds about 130,000 clones, 70% to 80% found once. This CDR3 region has 13 residues. V was cut by 1 base and J by 2 bases, with 5 bases left in between. CDR1 and CDR2 (germline): SGHTA, FQGNSA. The chain recombines TRBV7-2 with TRBJ1-2; D is uncertain. The sample comprised PBMCs. This clonotype was sampled from a man in his forties or fifties in good health and CMV-seronegative. In DNA form, the CDR3 reads TGTGCCAGCAGCTTAGAGCAAAACTATGGCTACACCTTC. Protein sequence: CASSLEQNYGYTF.